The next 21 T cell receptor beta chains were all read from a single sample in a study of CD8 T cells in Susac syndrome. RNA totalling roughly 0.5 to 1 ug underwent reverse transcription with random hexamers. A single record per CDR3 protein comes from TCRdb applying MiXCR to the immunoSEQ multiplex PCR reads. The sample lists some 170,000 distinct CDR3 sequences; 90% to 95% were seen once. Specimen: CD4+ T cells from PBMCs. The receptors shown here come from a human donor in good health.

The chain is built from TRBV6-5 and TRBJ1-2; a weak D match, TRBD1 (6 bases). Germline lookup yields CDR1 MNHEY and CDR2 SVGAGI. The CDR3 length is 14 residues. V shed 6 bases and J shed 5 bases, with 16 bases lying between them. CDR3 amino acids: CASRSGGGGYGYTF. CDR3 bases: TGTGCCAGCAGGTCGGGGGGCGGTGGATATGGCTACACCTTC.

This chain's CDR3 is CASRPPDTSNYGYTF. DNA of the CDR3: TGTGCCAGCAGACCACCGGACACCTCTAACTATGGCTACACCTTC. The chain uses TRBV6-2 or TRBV6-3 and TRBJ1-2; D might be TRBD1 (5 bases). The V and J ends lost 6 bases and 0 bases respectively, with 14 bases between them. CDR1 and CDR2 from the germline V gene are MNHEY and SVGEGT. CDR3 size: 15 residues.

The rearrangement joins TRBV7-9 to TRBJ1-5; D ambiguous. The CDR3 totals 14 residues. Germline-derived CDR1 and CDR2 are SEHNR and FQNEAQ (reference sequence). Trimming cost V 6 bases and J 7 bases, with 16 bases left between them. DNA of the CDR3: TGTGCCAGCAGTCAACACCTCGACGCACAGCCCCAGCATTTT. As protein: CASSQHLDAQPQHF.

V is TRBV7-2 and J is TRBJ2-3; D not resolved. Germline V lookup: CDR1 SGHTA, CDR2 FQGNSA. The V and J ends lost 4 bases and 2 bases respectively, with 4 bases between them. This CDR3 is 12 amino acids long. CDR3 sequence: CASSYSTDTQYF. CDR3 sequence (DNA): TGTGCCAGCAGCTATTCCACAGATACGCAGTATTTT.

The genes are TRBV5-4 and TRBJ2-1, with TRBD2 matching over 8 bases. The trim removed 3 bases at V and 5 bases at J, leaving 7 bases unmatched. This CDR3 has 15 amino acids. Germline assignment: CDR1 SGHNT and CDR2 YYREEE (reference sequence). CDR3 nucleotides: TGTGCCAGCAGCTCCGGGGGGGACCCTGACAATGAGCAGTTCTTC. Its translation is CASSSGGDPDNEQFF.

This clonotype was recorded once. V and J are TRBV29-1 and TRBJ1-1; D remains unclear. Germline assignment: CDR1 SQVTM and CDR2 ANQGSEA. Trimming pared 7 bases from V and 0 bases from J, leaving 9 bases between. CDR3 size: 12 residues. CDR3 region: CSAQRMNTEAFF. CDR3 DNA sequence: TGCAGCGCCCAGCGGATGAACACTGAAGCTTTCTTT.

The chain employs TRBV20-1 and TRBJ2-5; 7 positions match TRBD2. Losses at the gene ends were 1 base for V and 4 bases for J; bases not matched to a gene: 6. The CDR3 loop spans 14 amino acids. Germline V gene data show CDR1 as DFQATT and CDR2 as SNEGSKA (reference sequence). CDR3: CSARASSGVETQYF. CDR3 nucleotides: TGCAGTGCTAGAGCCTCCAGCGGGGTAGAGACCCAGTACTTC.

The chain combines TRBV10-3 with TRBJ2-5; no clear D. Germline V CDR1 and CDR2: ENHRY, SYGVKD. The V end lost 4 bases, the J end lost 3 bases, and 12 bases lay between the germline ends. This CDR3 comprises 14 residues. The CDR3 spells CAISGWQQKETQYF. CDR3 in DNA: TGTGCCATCAGTGGGTGGCAGCAAAAAGAGACCCAGTACTTC.

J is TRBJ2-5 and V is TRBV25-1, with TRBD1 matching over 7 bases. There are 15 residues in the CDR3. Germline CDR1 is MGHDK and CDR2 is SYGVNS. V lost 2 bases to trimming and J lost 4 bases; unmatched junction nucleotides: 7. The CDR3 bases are TGTGCCAGCAGTGAAACACAGGGGAATGGAGAGACCCAGTACTTC. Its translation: CASSETQGNGETQYF.

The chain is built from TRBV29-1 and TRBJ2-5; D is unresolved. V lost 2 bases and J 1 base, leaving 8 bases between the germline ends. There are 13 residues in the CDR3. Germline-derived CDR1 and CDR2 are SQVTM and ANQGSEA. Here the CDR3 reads CSVERAIQETQYF. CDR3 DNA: TGCAGCGTTGAAAGGGCCATCCAAGAGACCCAGTACTTC. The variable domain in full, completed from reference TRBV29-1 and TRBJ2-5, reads SAVISQKPSRDICQRGTSLTIQCQVDSQVTMMFWYRQQPGQSLTLIATANQGSEATYESGFVIDKFPISRPNLTFSTLTVSNMSPEDSSIYLCSVERAIQETQYFGPGTRLLVL.

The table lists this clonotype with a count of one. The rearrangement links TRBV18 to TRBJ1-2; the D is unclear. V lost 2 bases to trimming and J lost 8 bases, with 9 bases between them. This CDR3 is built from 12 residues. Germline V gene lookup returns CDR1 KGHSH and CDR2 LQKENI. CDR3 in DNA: TGTGCCAGCTCACCAGAGAATAGGGGCTACACCTTC. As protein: CASSPENRGYTF.

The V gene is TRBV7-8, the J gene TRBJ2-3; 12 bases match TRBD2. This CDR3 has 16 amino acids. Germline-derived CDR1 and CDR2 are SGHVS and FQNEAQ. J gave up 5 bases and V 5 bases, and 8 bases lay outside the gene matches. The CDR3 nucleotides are TGTGCCAGCAGCCCACCGGGACTAGCGGGTGGAGATACGCAGTATTTT. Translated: CASSPPGLAGGDTQYF.

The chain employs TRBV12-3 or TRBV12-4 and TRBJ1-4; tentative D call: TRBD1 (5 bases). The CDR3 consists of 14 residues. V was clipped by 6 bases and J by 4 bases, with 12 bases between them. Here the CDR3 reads CASRGRDHNEKLFF. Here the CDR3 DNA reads TGTGCCAGCAGGGGCCGGGACCATAATGAAAAACTGTTTTTT.

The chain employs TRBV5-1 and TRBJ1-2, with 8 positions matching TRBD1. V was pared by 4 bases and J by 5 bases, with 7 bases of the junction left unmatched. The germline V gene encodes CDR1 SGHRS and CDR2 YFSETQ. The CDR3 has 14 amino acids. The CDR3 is CASSVPGQAYGYTF. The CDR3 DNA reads TGCGCCAGCAGCGTACCGGGACAGGCTTATGGCTACACCTTC.

The CDR3 protein is CASSPTHAGRDTQYF. CDR3 sequence (DNA): TGCGCCAGCAGCCCCACCCATGCGGGTCGGGATACGCAGTATTTT. The V and J genes are TRBV5-1 and TRBJ2-3; D is perhaps TRBD2 (5 bases). The CDR3 spans 15 residues. Germline assignment: CDR1 SGHRS and CDR2 YFSETQ. V shed 4 bases and J shed 6 bases, with 18 bases lying between them.

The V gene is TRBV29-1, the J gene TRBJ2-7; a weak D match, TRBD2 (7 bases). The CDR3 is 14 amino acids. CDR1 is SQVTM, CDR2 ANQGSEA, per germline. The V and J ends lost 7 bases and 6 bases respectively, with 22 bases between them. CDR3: CSAGAWGGAGEQYF. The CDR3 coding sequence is TGCAGCGCCGGGGCATGGGGGGGGGCCGGCGAGCAGTACTTC.

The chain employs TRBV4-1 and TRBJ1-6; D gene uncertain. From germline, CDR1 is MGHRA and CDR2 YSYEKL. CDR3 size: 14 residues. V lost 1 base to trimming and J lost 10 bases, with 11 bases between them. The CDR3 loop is CASSQGPGQSPLHF. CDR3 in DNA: TGCGCCAGCAGCCAAGGACCAGGCCAATCACCCCTCCACTTT.

The DNA for the CDR3 is TGCAGTGTCATGACAGGGAACACTGAAGCTTTCTTT. The encoded protein is CSVMTGNTEAFF. The chain links TRBV20-1 to TRBJ1-1; tentatively, D is TRBD1 (6 bases). Trimming removed 7 bases at V and 1 base at J, with 10 bases between. The length of the CDR3 is 12 residues. Germline lookup yields CDR1 DFQATT and CDR2 SNEGSKA (reference sequence).

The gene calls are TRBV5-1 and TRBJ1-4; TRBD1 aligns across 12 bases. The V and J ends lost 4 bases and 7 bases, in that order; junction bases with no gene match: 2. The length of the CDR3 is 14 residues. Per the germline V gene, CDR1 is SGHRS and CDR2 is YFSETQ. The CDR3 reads CASSPGQGAEKLFF. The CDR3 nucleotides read TGCGCCAGCAGCCCGGGACAGGGGGCTGAAAAACTGTTTTTT.

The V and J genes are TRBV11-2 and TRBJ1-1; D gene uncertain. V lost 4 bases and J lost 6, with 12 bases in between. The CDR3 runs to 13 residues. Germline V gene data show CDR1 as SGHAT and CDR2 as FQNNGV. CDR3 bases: TGTGCCAGCAGCTCCGCATATATAGCTGAAGCTTTCTTT. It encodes CASSSAYIAEAFF.

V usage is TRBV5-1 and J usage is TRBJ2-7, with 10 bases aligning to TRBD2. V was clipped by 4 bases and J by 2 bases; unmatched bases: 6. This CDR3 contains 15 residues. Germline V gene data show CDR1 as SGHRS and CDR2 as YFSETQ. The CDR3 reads CASSPGTSVTYEQYF. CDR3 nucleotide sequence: TGCGCCAGCAGCCCTGGGACTAGCGTCACCTACGAGCAGTACTTC.